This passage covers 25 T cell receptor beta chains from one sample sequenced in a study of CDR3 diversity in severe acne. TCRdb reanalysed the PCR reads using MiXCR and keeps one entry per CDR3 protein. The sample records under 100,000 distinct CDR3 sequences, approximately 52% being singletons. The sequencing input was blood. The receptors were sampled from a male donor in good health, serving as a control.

This CDR3 reads CASSRGQGAYNEQFF. CDR3 nucleotide sequence: TGTGCCAGCAGCCGCGGACAGGGGGCGTACAATGAGCAGTTCTTC. The rearrangement links TRBV5-5 to TRBJ2-1; 11 nucleotides match TRBD1. J gave up 4 bases and V 4 bases, and 4 bases lay outside the gene matches. Germline V lookup: CDR1 SGHKS, CDR2 YYEKEE (reference sequence). This CDR3 is built from 15 residues.

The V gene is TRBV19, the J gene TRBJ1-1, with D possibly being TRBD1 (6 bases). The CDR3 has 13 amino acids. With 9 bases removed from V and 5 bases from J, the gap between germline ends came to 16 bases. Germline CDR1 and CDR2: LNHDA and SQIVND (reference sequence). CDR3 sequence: CASQQGDVTEAFF. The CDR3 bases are TGTGCCAGCCAACAGGGCGATGTTACTGAAGCTTTCTTT.

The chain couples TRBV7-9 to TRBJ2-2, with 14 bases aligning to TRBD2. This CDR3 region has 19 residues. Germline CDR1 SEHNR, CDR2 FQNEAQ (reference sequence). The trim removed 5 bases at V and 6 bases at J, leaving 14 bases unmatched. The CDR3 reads CASSLPSPGLAGAPGELFF. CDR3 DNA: TGTGCCAGCAGCCTACCTTCGCCGGGACTAGCGGGAGCCCCCGGGGAGCTGTTTTTT.

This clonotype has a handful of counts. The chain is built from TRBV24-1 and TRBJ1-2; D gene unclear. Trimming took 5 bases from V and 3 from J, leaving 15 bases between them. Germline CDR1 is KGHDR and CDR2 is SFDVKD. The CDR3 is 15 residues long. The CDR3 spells CATSAALGTDYGYTF. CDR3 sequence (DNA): TGTGCCACCAGTGCGGCCCTTGGAACAGACTATGGCTACACCTTC.

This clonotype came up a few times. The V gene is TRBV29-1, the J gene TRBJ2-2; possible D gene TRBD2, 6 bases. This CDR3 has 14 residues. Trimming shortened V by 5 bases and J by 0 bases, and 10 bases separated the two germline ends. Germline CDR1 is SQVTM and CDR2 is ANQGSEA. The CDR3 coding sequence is TGCAGCGTTTCGGCGGGGACGAACACCGGGGAGCTGTTTTTT. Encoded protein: CSVSAGTNTGELFF.

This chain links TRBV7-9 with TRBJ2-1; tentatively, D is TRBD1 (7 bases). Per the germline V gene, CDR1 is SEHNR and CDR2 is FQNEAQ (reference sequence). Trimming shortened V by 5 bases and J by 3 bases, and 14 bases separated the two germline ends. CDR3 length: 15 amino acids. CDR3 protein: CASSPGGTDYNEQFF. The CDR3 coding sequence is TGTGCCAGCAGCCCCGGCGGGACAGACTACAATGAGCAGTTCTTC.

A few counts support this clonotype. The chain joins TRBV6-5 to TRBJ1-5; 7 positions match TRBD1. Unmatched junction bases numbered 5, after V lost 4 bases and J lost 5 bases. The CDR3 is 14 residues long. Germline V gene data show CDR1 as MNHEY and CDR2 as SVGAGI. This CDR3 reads CASSLDRTYQPQHF. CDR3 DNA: TGTGCCAGCAGTTTGGACAGGACGTATCAGCCCCAGCATTTT.

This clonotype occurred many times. Written as DNA, the CDR3 is TGTGCCAGTAGTATCCCTAGCGGGGGTGCTTCTAGCACAGATACGCAGTATTTT. Residues: CASSIPSGGASSTDTQYF. The J gene is TRBJ2-3, the V gene TRBV19; 10 bases match TRBD2. With V trimmed by 3 bases and J by 0 bases, 9 bases remained unmatched. CDR1 is LNHDA and CDR2 is SQIVND in the germline V gene (reference sequence). The CDR3 length is 18 residues.

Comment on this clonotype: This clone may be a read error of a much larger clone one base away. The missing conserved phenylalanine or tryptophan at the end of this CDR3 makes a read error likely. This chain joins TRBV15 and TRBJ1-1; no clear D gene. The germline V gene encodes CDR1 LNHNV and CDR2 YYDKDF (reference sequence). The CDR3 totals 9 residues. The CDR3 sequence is CFENTEAFL. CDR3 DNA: TGCTTCGAAAACACTGAAGCTTTCCTT.

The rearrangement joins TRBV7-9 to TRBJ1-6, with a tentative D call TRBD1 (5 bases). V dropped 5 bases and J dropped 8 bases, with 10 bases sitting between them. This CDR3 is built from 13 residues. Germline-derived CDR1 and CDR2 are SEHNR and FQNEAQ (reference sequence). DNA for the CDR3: TGTGCCAGCAGCCGTGACAGATATTCACCCCTCCACTTT. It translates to CASSRDRYSPLHF.

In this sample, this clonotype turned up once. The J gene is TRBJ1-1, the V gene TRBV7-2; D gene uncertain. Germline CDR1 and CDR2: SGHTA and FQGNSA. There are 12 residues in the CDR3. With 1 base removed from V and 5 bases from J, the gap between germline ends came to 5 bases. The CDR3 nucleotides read TGTGCCAGCAGCTTAGTTCAGACTGAAGCTTTCTTT. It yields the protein CASSLVQTEAFF.

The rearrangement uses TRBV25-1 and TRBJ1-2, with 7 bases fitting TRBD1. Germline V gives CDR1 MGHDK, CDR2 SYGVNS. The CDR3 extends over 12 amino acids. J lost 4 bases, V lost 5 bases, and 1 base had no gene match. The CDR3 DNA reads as TGTGCCAGCAGTCGGACAGGCTATGGCTACACCTTC. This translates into CASSRTGYGYTF.

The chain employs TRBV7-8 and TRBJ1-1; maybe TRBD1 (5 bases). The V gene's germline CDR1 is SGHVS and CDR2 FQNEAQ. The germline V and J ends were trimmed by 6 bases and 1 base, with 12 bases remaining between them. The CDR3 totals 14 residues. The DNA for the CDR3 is TGTGCCAGCAGTCCCGTGGGGGGGAACACTGAAGCTTTCTTT. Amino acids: CASSPVGGNTEAFF.

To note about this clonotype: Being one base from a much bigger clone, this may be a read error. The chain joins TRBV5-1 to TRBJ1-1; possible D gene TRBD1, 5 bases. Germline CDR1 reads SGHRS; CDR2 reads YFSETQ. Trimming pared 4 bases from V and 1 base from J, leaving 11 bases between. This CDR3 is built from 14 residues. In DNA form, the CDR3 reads TGCGCCAGCAGCACCGGGACGTCGAACACTGAAGCTTTCTTT. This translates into CASSTGTSNTEAFF.

The CDR3 loop is CSARPGLAGSPLHF. CDR3 bases: TGCAGTGCTAGACCCGGACTAGCGGGTTCACCCCTCCACTTT. The rearrangement uses TRBV20-1 and TRBJ1-6; no firm D call. The CDR3 is made up of 14 amino acids. Per germline, CDR1 DFQATT and CDR2 SNEGSKA (reference sequence). Between the trimmed V and J ends, which lost 2 bases and 9 bases, there was a span of 14 bases.

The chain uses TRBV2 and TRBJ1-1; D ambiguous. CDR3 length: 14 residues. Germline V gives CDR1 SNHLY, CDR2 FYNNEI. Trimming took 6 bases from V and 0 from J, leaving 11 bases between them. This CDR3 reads CASSPWELNTEAFF. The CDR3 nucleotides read TGTGCCAGCAGCCCCTGGGAGTTGAACACTGAAGCTTTCTTT.

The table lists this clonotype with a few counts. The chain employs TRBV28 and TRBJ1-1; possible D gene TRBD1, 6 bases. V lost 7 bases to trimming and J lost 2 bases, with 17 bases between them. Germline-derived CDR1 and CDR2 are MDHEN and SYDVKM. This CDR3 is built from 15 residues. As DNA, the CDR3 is TGTGCCAGCACCTCAGTGGGGGGCCTTAACACTGAAGCTTTCTTT. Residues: CASTSVGGLNTEAFF.

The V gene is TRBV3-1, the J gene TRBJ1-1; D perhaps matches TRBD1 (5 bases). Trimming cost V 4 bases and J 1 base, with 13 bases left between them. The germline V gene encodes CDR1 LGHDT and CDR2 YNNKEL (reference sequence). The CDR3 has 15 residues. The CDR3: CASSRMTAQNTEAFF. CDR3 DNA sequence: TGTGCCAGCAGCCGAATGACAGCCCAGAACACTGAAGCTTTCTTT.

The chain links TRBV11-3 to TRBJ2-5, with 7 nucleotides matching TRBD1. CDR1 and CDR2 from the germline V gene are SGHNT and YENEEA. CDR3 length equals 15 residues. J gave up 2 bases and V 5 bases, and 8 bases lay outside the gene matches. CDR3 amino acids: CASSHSPGQQETQYF. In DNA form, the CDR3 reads TGTGCCAGCAGCCACAGCCCGGGACAGCAAGAGACCCAGTACTTC. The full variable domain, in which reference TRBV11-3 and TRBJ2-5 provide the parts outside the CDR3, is EAGVVQSPRYKIIEKKQPVAFWCNPISGHNTLYWYLQNLGQGPELLIRYENEEAVDDSQLPKDRFSAERLKGVDSTLKIQPAELGDSAVYLCASSHSPGQQETQYFGPGTRLLVL.

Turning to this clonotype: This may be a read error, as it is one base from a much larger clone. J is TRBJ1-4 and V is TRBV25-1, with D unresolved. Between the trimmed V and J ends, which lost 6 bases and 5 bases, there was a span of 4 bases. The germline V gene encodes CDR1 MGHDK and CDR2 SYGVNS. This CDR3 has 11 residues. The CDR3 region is CASRDNEKLFF. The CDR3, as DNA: TGTGCCAGCAGGGACAATGAAAAACTGTTTTTT.

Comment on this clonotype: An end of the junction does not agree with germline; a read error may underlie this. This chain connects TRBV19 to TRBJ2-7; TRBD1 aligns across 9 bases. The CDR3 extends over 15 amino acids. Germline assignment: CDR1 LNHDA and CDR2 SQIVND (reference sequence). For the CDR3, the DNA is TGTGCCGGTAGTTACAGAGGGACAGGGCAATACGAGCAGTACTTC. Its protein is CAGSYRGTGQYEQYF.

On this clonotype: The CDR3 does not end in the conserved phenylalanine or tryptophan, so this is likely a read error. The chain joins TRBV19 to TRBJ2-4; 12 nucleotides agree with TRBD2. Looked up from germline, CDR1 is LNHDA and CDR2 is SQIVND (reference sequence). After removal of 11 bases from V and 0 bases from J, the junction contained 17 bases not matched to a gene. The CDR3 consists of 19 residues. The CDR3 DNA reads TGTGCCTGCAGTATAGGGAGACTAGCGGGAGACCCAGCCAAAAACATTCAGTACCTC. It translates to CACSIGRLAGDPAKNIQYL.

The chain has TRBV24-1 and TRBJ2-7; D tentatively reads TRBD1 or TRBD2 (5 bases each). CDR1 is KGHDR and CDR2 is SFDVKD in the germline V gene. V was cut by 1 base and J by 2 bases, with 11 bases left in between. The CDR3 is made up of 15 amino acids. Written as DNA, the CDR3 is TGTGCCACCAGTGATTTCAGGCAGGGAGCCTACGAGCAGTACTTC. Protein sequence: CATSDFRQGAYEQYF.

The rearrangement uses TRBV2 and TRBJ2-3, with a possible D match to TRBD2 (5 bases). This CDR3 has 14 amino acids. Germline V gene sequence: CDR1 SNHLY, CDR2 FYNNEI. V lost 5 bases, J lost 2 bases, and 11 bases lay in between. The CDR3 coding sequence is TGTGCCAGCAGTAACACGGGGAACACAGATACGCAGTATTTT. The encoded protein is CASSNTGNTDTQYF.

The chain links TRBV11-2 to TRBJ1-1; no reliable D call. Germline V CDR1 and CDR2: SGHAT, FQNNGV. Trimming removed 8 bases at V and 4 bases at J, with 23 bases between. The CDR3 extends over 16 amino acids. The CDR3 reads CASSPEGPTSGTEAFF. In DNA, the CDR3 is TGTGCCAGCTCACCCGAAGGGCCGACCTCGGGCACTGAAGCTTTCTTT.